A selection of T cell receptor beta chains follows, all from one sample in a study of blood T cell repertoires in COVID-19. Measured with immunoSEQ multiplex PCR; TCRdb has only the in-frame clones, and not every one. The sample has 300,000 to 350,000 clones, around 90% seen once. Sequenced material: peripheral blood. The origin of the receptors is a man between 18 and 35 years old with active or convalescent COVID-19. Each CDR3 is given with its conserved first and last residue. D genes are given only for firm matches. Size values are once, few and many counts, or a class for expanded clones, and some rows have none.

abundance	v_gene	j_gene	d_gene	CDR3nt	CDR3aa
.	TRBV10-3	TRBJ2-5	TRBD1	TGTGCCACCCAGGGACAGGGTGAAGAGACCCAGTACTTC	CATQGQGEETQYF
.	TRBV28	TRBJ2-1	TRBD2	TGTGCCAGCAGTTTCGGGACTAGCAGATACAATGAGCAGTTCTTC	CASSFGTSRYNEQFF
.	TRBV5-4	TRBJ2-7	.	TGTGCCAGCAGCTTGGAAGGGGCGTTGGAGCAGTACTTC	CASSLEGALEQYF
few	TRBV5-6	TRBJ2-7	.	TGTGCCAGCAGCTTGGGGCAGTCCTACGAGCAGTACTTC	CASSLGQSYEQYF
once	TRBV28	TRBJ1-3	TRBD1	TGTGCCAGCAGTAGTACCGGGACAGGGGTGAGAAACACCATATATTTT	CASSSTGTGVRNTIYF
.	TRBV7-8	TRBJ1-2	.	TGTGCCAGCAGCTTAAGATTCGAGTTCCGATATGGCTACACCTTC	CASSLRFEFRYGYTF
.	TRBV5-8	TRBJ1-5	.	TGTGCCAGCAGAAAATACAGTGATCAGCCCCAGCATTTT	CASRKYSDQPQHF
once	TRBV5-1	TRBJ2-2	TRBD1	TGCGCCAGCAGCTTGCCTATTACAGGGGGCGAGGGCACCGGGGAGCTGTTTTTT	CASSLPITGGEGTGELFF
.	TRBV11-2	TRBJ2-1	TRBD2	TGTGCCAGCAGTTTGACTAGCGGGAGTATCAATGAGCAGTTCTTC	CASSLTSGSINEQFF
.	TRBV28	TRBJ1-6	TRBD1	TGTGCCAGCAGCTCGGACAGGGGAGGCTCCTATAATTCACCCCTCCACTTT	CASSSDRGGSYNSPLHF
.	TRBV6-5	TRBJ2-1	TRBD2	TGTGCCAGCGCTAGCGGTTACAATGAGCAGTTCTTC	CASASGYNEQFF
.	TRBV14	TRBJ2-7	TRBD1	TGTGCCAGCAGCCAGGGACAGCAACCTCCCTTTACCTACGAGCAGTACTTC	CASSQGQQPPFTYEQYF
.	TRBV4-2	TRBJ1-6	.	TGTGCCAGCAGCCAAGATCCGACACCCCAGGCCCATAATTCACCCCTCCACTTT	CASSQDPTPQAHNSPLHF
.	TRBV15	TRBJ1-6	TRBD1	TGTGCCACCAGCAGAGAGGCGACAGGGGGAAATTCACCCCTCCACTTT	CATSREATGGNSPLHF
.	TRBV11-2	TRBJ1-6	.	TGTGCCAGCAGCTTAGTACAGGGAAATTCACCCCTCCACTTT	CASSLVQGNSPLHF
.	TRBV6-6	TRBJ1-5	.	TGTGCCAGCAGTTACGACGGAGCATTGGGTCAGCCCCAGCATTTT	CASSYDGALGQPQHF
.	TRBV28	TRBJ2-7	.	TGTGCCAGCAGTTTAATTTGGTCAGGGCCCGCCTCCTACGAGCAGTACTTC	CASSLIWSGPASYEQYF
.	TRBV27	TRBJ1-1	TRBD1	TGTGCCAGCAGATCGGGACAGGGGAACACTGAAGCTTTCTTT	CASRSGQGNTEAFF
.	TRBV19	TRBJ1-2	.	TGTGCCAGTAGTATAGGGCTCCGGACAGTTTATGGCTACACCTTC	CASSIGLRTVYGYTF
.	TRBV29-1	TRBJ2-1	TRBD2	TGCAGCGTTGCGCCTAGCGGATACAATGAGCAGTTCTTC	CSVAPSGYNEQFF
.	TRBV18	TRBJ1-2	TRBD1	TGTGCCAGCTCACCACCGGGACAGGGGGCGGTTGGTAACTATGGCTACACCTTC	CASSPPGQGAVGNYGYTF
.	TRBV24-1	TRBJ1-2	.	TGTGCCACCAGCAGAACAGGGAACTATGGCTACACCTTC	CATSRTGNYGYTF
once	TRBV7-3	TRBJ2-3	TRBD2	TGTGCCAGCAGCTTACTAGCGGGGGCCTCAGATACGCAGTATTTT	CASSLLAGASDTQYF
.	TRBV27	TRBJ1-5	TRBD1	TGTGCCAGCTCCAACCAGGGGGTCCTCAATCAGCCCCAGCATTTT	CASSNQGVLNQPQHF
.	TRBV7-2	TRBJ2-7	TRBD1	TGTGCCAGCAGCGGGACAGGGGGCCGCTACGAGCAGTACTTC	CASSGTGGRYEQYF
.	TRBV7-8	TRBJ2-1	TRBD1	TGTGCCAGCAGCACTCGACAGGGGACCCTCAAGAATGAGCAGTTCTTC	CASSTRQGTLKNEQFF
.	TRBV7-8	TRBJ2-7	.	TGTGCCAGCAGCCTCCGCCCCGGAGGGTACGAGCAGTACTTC	CASSLRPGGYEQYF
.	TRBV7-9	TRBJ1-4	TRBD1	TGTGCCAGCGTACCCGACGGGGACAGACGGAATGAAAAACTGTTTTTT	CASVPDGDRRNEKLFF
.	TRBV9	TRBJ2-7	TRBD2	TGTGCCAGCAGCCCGTTAGCGGGCGCGACGTCCTACGAGCAGTACTTC	CASSPLAGATSYEQYF
.	TRBV6-6	TRBJ1-3	TRBD1	TGTGCCAGCAGTTACGGGGGACAGGGAAACACCATATATTTT	CASSYGGQGNTIYF
once	TRBV28	TRBJ1-2	.	TGTGCCAGCAGCCCAGCCCCAGGTCGGGGCTACACCTTC	CASSPAPGRGYTF
.	TRBV19	TRBJ1-5	TRBD1	TGTGCCAGTAGTATTAGACAGGGGGCAGGCCAGCCCCAGCATTTT	CASSIRQGAGQPQHF
.	TRBV19	TRBJ2-7	TRBD2	TGTGCCAGTAGGGGCGGGAGTTCCTACGAGCAGTACTTC	CASRGGSSYEQYF
.	TRBV6-5	TRBJ1-4	.	TGTGCCAGCAGCCCCGGGACAAATACTAATGAAAAACTGTTTTTT	CASSPGTNTNEKLFF
.	TRBV10-2	TRBJ1-1	TRBD1	TGCGCCAGCAGTACAGGGGGCGTATCTGAAGCTTTCTTT	CASSTGGVSEAFF
.	TRBV23-1	TRBJ2-3	TRBD2	TGCGCCAGCATTCCACGGTCGGGAGGTACGACAGATACGCAGTATTTT	CASIPRSGGTTDTQYF
.	TRBV14	TRBJ2-2	TRBD2	TGTGCCAGCAGCCCGGCCGGACTAGGAATTGTCGGGGAGCTGTTTTTT	CASSPAGLGIVGELFF
.	TRBV9	TRBJ2-2	TRBD1	TGTGCCAGCAGCCCTCGTGGGACAGGATCGAACACCGGGGAGCTGTTTTTT	CASSPRGTGSNTGELFF
.	TRBV15	TRBJ2-2	.	TGTGCCACCACTACACCACAGGGACGGAACACCGGGGAGCTGTTTTTT	CATTTPQGRNTGELFF
.	TRBV9	TRBJ1-5	.	TGTGCCAGCAGCGTATCCGGGACACCGTATCAGCCCCAGCATTTT	CASSVSGTPYQPQHF
once	TRBV6-5	TRBJ1-2	TRBD1	TGTGCCAGCAGTTACCAGGGACAGGGCTATGGCTACACCTTC	CASSYQGQGYGYTF
.	TRBV13	TRBJ2-7	TRBD1	TGTGCCAGCAGCATAACAGGGGGCAGTTCCTACGAGCAGTACTTC	CASSITGGSSYEQYF
once	TRBV6-5	TRBJ2-7	.	TGTGCCAGCAGTTACTCGACAAATTCCTACGAGCAGTACTTC	CASSYSTNSYEQYF
once	TRBV29-1	TRBJ2-7	TRBD2	TGCAGCGTTGAAGAGGCGCAGACTAGCGGTTTCTACGAGCAGTACTTC	CSVEEAQTSGFYEQYF
.	TRBV2	TRBJ1-2	TRBD1	TGTGCCAGCAGTGAATCTGCTGGGGACAGGATCTATGGCTACACCTTC	CASSESAGDRIYGYTF
.	TRBV7-6	TRBJ1-4	TRBD1	TGTGCCAGCAGCTTTGGACAGGGAATTGAAAAACTGTTTTTT	CASSFGQGIEKLFF
.	TRBV7-3	TRBJ2-5	TRBD1	TGTGCCAGCAGCCCTGACAGGGCAGAGACCCAGTACTTC	CASSPDRAETQYF
.	TRBV5-6	TRBJ2-3	.	TGTGCCAGCAGCCGGCCCAGGGCGTTTCTCACAGATACGCAGTATTTT	CASSRPRAFLTDTQYF
few	TRBV2	TRBJ1-5	.	TGTGCCAGCAGTATCGGCAGGGGCTATCAGCCCCAGCATTTT	CASSIGRGYQPQHF